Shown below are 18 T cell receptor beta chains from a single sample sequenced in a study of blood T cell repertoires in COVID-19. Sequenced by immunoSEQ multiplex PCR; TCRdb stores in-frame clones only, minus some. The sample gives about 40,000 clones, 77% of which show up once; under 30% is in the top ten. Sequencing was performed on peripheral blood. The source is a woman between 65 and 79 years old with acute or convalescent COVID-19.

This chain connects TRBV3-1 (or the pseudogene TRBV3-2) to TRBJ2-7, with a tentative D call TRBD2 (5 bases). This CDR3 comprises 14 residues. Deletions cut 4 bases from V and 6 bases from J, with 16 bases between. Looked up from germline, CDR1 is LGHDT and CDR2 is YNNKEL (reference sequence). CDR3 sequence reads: CASSPSSPRGEQYF. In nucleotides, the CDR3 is TGTGCCAGCAGCCCAAGTTCCCCACGGGGCGAGCAGTACTTC.

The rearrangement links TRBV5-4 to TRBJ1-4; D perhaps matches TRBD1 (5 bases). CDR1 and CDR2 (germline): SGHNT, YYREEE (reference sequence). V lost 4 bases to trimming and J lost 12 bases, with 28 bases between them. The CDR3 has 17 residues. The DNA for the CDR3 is TGTGCCAGCAGCCCCGCGCAGGGAAAAGAGAGTGAAGGGGAACTGTTTTTT. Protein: CASSPAQGKESEGELFF.

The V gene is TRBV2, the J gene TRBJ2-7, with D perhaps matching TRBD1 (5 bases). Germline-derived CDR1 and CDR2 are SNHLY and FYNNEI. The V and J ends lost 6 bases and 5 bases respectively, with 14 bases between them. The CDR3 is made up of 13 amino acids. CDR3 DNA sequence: TGTGCCAGCAGCCCACAGGATTTGAACGAGCAGTACTTC. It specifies CASSPQDLNEQYF.

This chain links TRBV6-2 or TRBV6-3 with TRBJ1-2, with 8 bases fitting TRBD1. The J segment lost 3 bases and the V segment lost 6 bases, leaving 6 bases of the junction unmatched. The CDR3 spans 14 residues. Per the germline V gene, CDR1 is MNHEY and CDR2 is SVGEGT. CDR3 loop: CASSRYRGYYGYTF. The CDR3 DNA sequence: TGTGCCAGCAGCCGTTACAGGGGGTACTATGGCTACACCTTC.

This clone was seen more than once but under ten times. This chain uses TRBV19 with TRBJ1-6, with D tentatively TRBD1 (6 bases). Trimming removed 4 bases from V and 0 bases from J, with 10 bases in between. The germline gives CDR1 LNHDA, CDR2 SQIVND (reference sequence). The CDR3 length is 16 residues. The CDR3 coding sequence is TGTGCCAGTAGTAACCAGGGGAGCTCCTATAATTCACCCCTCCACTTT. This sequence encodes CASSNQGSSYNSPLHF.

The CDR3 region is CASSQVPTGGHSYEQYF. In nucleotides, the CDR3 is TGTGCCAGCAGCCAAGTTCCGACAGGGGGCCACTCCTACGAGCAGTACTTC. This chain links TRBV4-2 with TRBJ2-7, with 10 bases lining up with TRBD1. Germline V CDR1 and CDR2: LGHNA, YNFKEQ. This CDR3 has 17 amino acids. The junction had 6 bases not matched to a gene; V was cut back by 1 base and J by 0 bases.

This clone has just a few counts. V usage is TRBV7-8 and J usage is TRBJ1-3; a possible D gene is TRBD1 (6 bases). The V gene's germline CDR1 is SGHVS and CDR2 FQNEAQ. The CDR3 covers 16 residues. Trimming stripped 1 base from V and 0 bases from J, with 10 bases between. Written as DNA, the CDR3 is TGTGCCAGCAGCTTAGTGACAGGAGGCTCTGGAAACACCATATATTTT. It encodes CASSLVTGGSGNTIYF.

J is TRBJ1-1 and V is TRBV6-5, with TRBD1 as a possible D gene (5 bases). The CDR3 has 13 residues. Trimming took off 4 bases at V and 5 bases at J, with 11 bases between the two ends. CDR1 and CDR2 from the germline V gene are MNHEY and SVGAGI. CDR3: CASSFREGTEAFF. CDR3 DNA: TGTGCCAGCAGTTTCAGGGAGGGGACTGAAGCTTTCTTT.

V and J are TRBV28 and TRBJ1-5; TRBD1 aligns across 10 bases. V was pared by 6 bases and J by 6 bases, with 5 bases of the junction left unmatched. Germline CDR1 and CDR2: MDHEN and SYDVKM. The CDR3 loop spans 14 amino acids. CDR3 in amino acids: CASSGTGVGQPQHF. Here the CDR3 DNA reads TGTGCCAGCAGCGGGACAGGGGTGGGTCAGCCCCAGCATTTT.

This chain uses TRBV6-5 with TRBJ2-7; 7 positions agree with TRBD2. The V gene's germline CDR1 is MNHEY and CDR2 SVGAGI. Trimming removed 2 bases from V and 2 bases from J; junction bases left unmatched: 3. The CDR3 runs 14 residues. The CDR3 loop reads CASSYGAGTYEQYF. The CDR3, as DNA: TGTGCCAGCAGTTACGGAGCGGGGACCTACGAGCAGTACTTC.

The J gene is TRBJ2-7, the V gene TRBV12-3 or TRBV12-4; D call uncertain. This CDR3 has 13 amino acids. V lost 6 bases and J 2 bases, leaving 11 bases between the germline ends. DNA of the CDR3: TGTGCCAGCAGACGAACAGATGCCTACGAGCAGTACTTC. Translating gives CASRRTDAYEQYF.

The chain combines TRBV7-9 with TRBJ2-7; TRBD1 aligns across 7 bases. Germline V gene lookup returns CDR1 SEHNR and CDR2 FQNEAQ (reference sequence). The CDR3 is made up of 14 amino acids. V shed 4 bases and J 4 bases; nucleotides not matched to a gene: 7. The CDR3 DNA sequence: TGTGCCAGCAGCTCTGGGGACAGTGAATACGAGCAGTACTTC. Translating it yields CASSSGDSEYEQYF.

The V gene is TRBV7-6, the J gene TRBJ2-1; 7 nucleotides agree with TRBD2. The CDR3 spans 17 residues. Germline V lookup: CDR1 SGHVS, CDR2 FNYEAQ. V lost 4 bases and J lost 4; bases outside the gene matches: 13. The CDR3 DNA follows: TGTGCCAGCAGCTCCCCCCTTTTCTCCGGGGGGTACAATGAGCAGTTCTTC. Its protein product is CASSSPLFSGGYNEQFF.

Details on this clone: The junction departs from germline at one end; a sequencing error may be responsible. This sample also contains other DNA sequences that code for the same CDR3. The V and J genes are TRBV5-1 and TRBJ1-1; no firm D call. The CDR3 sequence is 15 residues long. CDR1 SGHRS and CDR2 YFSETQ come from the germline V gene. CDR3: CASSLLDNSNTEAFF. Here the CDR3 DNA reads TGCGCTAGCAGCTTGCTAGATAACTCCAACACTGAAGCTTTCTTT. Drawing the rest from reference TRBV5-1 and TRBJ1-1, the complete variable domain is KAGVTQTPRYLIKTRGQQVTLSCSPISGHRSVSWYQQTPGQGLQFLFEYFSETQRNKGNFPGRFSGRQFSNSRSEMNVSTLELGDSALYLCASSLLDNSNTEAFFGQGTRLTVV.

DNA for the CDR3: TGTGCCAGCAGCTTGGAACAGGACTACGGATACGAGCAGTACTTC. Protein: CASSLEQDYGYEQYF. The chain uses TRBV11-1 and TRBJ2-7, with D perhaps TRBD2 (6 bases). The germline gives CDR1 SGHAT, CDR2 FQDESV (reference sequence). Trimming pared 3 bases from V and 4 bases from J, leaving 16 bases between. The length of the CDR3 is 15 residues.

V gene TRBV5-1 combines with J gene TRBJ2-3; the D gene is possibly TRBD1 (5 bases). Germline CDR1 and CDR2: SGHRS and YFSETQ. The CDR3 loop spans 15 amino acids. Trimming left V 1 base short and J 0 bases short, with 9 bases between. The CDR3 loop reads CASSLQTVSTDTQYF. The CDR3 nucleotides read TGCGCCAGCAGCTTGCAGACAGTAAGCACAGATACGCAGTATTTT.

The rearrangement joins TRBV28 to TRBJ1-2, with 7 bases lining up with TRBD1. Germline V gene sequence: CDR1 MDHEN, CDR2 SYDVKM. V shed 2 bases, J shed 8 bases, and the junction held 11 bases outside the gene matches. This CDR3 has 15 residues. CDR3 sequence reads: CASSLGGTEIGGYTF. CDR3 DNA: TGTGCCAGCAGTTTAGGGGGGACAGAAATAGGGGGCTACACCTTC.

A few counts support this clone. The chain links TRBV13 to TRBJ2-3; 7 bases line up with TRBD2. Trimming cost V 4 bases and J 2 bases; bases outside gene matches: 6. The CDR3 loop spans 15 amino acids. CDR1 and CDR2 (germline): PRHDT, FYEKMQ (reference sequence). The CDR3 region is CASSSPREVTDTQYF. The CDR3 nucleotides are TGTGCCAGCAGCTCCCCACGGGAGGTCACAGATACGCAGTATTTT.